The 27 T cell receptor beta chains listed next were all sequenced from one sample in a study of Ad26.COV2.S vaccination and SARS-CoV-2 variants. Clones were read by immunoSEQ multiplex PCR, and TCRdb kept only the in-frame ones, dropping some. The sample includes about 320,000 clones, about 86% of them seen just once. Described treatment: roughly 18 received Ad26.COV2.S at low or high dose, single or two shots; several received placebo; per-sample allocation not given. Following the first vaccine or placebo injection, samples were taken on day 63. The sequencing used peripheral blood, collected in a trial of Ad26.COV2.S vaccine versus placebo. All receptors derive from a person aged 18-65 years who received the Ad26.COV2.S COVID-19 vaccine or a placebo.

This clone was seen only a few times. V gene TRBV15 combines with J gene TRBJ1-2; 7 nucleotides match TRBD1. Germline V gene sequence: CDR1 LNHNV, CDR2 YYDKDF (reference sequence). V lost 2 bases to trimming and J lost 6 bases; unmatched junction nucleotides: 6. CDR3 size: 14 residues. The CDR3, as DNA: TGTGCCACCAGCAGATCCAGGGGGGATAATGGCTACACCTTC. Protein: CATSRSRGDNGYTF.

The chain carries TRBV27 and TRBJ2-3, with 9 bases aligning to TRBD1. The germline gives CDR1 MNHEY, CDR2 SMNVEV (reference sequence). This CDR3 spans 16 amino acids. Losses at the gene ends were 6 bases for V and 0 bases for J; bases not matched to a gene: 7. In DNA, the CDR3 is TGTGCCAGCAGGAGGACAGGGGACAGGAGCACAGATACGCAGTATTTT. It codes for CASRRTGDRSTDTQYF.

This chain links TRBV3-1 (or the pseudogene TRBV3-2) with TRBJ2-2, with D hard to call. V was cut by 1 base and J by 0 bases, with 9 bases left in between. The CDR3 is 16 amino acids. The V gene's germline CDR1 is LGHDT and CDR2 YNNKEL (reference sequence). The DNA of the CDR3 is TGTGCCAGCAGCCAAGTAGCCCCCACGAACACCGGGGAGCTGTTTTTT. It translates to CASSQVAPTNTGELFF.

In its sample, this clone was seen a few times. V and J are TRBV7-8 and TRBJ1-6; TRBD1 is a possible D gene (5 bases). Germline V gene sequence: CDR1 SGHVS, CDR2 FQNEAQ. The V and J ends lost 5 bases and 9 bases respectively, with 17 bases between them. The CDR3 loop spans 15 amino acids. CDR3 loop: CASSGGVRRGSPLHF. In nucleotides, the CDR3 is TGTGCCAGCAGCGGAGGGGTCCGGAGGGGTTCACCCCTCCACTTT.

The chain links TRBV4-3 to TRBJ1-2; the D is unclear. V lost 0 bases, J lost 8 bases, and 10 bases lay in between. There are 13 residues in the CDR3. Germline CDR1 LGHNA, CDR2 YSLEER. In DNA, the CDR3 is TGCGCCAGCAGCCAAGATCTAAGGCGGGGCTACACCTTC. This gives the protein CASSQDLRRGYTF.

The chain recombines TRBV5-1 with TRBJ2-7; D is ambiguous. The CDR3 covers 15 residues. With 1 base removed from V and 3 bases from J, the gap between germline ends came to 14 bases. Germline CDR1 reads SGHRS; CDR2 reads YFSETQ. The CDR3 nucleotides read TGCGCCAGCAGCTTGCTCGGCCGAGCTAGCTACGAGCAGTACTTC. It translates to CASSLLGRASYEQYF.

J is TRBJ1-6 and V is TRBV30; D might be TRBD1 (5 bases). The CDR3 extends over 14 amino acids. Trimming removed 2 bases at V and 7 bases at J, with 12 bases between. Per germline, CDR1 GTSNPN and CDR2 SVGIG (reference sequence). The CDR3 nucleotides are TGTGCCTGGAGTTCAACAGGAGGAAATTCACCCCTCCACTTT. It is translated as CAWSSTGGNSPLHF. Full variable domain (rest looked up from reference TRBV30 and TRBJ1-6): SQTIHQWPATLVQPVGSPLSLECTVEGTSNPNLYWYRQAAGRGLQLLFYSVGIGQISSEVPQNLSASRPQDRQFILSSKKLLLSDSGFYLCAWSSTGGNSPLHFGNGTRLTVT.

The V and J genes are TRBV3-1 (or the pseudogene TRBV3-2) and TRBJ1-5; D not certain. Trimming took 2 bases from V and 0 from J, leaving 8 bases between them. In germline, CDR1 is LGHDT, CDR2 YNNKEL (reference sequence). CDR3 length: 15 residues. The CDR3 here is CASSQSQNSNQPQHF. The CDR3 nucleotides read TGTGCCAGCAGCCAAAGCCAAAATAGCAATCAGCCCCAGCATTTT.

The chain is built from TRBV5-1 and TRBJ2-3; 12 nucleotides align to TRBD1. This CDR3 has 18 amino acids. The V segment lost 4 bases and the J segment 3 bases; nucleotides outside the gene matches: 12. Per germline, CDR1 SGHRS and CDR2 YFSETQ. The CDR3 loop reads CASSRIGTGGVRTDTQYF. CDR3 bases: TGCGCCAGCAGCCGGATTGGGACAGGGGGCGTAAGGACAGATACGCAGTATTTT.

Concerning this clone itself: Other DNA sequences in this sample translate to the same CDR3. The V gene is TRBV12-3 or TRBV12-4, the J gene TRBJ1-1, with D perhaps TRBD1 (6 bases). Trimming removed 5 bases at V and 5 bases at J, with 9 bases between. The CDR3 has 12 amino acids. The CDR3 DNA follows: TGTGCCAGCAGTGGCAGGGGTACTGAAGCTTTCTTT. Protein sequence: CASSGRGTEAFF.

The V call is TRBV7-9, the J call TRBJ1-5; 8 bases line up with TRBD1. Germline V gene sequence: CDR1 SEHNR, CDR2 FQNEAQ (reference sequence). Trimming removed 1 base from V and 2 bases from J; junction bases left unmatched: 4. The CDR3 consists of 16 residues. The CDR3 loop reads CASSLGTGRGNQPQHF. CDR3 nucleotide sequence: TGTGCCAGCAGCTTAGGGACAGGGAGGGGCAATCAGCCCCAGCATTTT.

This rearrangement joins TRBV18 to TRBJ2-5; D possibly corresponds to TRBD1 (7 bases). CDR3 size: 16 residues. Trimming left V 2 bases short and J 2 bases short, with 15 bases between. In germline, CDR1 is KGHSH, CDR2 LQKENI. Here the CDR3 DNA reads TGTGCCAGCTCACCATCCTGGCGGGGACAGCAAGAGACCCAGTACTTC. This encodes CASSPSWRGQQETQYF. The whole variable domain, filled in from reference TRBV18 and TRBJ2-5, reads NAGVMQNPRHLVRRRGQEARLRCSPMKGHSHVYWYRQLPEEGLKFMVYLQKENIIDESGMPKERFSAEFPKEGPSILRIQQVVRGDSAAYFCASSPSWRGQQETQYFGPGTRLLVL.

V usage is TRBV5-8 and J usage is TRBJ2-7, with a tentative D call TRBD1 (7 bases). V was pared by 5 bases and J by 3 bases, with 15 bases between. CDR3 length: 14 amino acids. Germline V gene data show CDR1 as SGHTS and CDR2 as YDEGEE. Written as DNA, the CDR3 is TGTGCCAGCAGGCGGGACAGTGTAAACTACGAGCAGTACTTC. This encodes CASRRDSVNYEQYF.

The CDR3 loop is CASSIRQGSGNEQFF. The CDR3 nucleotides read TGCGCCAGCAGCATTAGACAGGGGTCCGGGAATGAGCAGTTCTTC. J is TRBJ2-1 and V is TRBV5-1; 8 bases match TRBD1. This CDR3 spans 15 amino acids. Per the germline V gene, CDR1 is SGHRS and CDR2 is YFSETQ. With 4 bases clipped from V and 7 bases from J, the junction kept 10 bases outside the gene matches.

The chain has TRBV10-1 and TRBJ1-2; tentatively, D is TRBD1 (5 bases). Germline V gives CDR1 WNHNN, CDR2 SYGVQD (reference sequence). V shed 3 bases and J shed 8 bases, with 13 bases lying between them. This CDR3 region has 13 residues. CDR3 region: CASSEGTTTGYTF. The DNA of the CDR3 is TGCGCCAGCAGTGAAGGGACTACAACGGGCTACACCTTC.

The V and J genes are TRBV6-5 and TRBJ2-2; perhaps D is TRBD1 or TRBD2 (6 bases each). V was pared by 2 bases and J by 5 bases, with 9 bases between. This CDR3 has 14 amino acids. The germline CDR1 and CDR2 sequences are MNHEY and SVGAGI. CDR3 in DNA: TGTGCCAGCAGTTACGGGGGGCAAACCGGGGAGCTGTTTTTT. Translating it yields CASSYGGQTGELFF.

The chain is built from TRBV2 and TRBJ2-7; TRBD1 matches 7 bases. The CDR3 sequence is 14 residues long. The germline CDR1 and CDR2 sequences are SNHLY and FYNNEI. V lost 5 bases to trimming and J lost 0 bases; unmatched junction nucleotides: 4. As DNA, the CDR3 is TGTGCCAGCAGTCGGACAGGCTTCTCCTACGAGCAGTACTTC. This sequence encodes CASSRTGFSYEQYF. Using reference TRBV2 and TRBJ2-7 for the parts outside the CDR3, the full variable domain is EPEVTQTPSHQVTQMGQEVILRCVPISNHLYFYWYRQILGQKVEFLVSFYNNEISEKSEIFDDQFSVERPDGSNFTLKIRSTKLEDSAMYFCASSRTGFSYEQYFGPGTRLTVT.

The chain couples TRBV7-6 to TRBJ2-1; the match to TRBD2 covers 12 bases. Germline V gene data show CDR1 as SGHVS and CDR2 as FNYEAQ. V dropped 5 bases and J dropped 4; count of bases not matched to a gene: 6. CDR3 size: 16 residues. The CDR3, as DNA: TGTGCCAGCAGCGCTCAGACTAGCGGGGGATACAATGAGCAGTTCTTC. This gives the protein CASSAQTSGGYNEQFF.

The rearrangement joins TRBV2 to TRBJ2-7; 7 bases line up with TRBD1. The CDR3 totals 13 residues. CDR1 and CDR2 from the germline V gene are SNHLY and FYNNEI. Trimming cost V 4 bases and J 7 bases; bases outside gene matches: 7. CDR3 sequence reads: CASSGDRAGEQYF. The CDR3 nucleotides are TGTGCCAGCAGTGGCGACAGGGCTGGAGAGCAGTACTTC.

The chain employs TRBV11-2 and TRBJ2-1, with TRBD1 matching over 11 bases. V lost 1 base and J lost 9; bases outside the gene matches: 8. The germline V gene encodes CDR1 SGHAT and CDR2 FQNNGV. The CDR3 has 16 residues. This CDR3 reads CASSLVGDRGRGEQFF. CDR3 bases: TGTGCCAGCAGCTTAGTCGGGGACAGGGGGAGAGGTGAGCAGTTCTTC.

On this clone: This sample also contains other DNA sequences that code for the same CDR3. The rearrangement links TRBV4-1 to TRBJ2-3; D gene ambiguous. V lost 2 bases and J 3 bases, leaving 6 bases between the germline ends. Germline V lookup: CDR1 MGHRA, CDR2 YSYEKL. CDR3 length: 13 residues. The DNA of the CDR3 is TGCGCCAGCAGCCAACTCGGAACAGATACGCAGTATTTT. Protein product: CASSQLGTDTQYF.

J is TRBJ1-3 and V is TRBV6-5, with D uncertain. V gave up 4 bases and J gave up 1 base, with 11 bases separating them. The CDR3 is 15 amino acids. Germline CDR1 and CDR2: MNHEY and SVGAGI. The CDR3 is CASSSTKTSGNTIYF. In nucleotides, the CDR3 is TGTGCCAGCAGTTCCACAAAAACTTCTGGAAACACCATATATTTT.

The DNA for the CDR3 is TGTGCCAGCAGCGTAGCGGAGCGGGGGGGCCAAGCGCAGTATTTT. As protein: CASSVAERGGQAQYF. The rearrangement joins TRBV9 to TRBJ2-3; the match to TRBD2 covers 10 bases. Losses at the gene ends were 0 bases for V and 10 bases for J; bases not matched to a gene: 8. This CDR3 is 15 amino acids long. Germline V CDR1 and CDR2: SGDLS, YYNGEE.

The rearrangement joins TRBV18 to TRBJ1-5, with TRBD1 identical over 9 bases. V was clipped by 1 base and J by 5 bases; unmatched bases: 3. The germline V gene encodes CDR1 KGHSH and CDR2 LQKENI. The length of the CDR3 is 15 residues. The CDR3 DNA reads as TGTGCCAGCTCACCACAGGGACAGGGATATCAGCCCCAGCATTTT. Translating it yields CASSPQGQGYQPQHF.

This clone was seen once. The CDR3 spells CASSLNVVTEAFF. In DNA form, the CDR3 reads TGTGCCAGCAGCTTAAATGTAGTCACTGAAGCTTTCTTT. The chain links TRBV7-3 to TRBJ1-1; the D is unclear. Germline values: CDR1 SGHTA, CDR2 FQGTGA. The CDR3 contains 13 residues. The V gene lost 1 base and the J gene lost 4 bases, with 7 bases spanning the gap.

This chain's CDR3 is CASLGASTDTQYF. CDR3 in DNA: TGTGCCAGCCTGGGAGCTAGCACAGATACGCAGTATTTT. This chain connects TRBV18 to TRBJ2-3, with D perhaps TRBD2 (5 bases). CDR1 is KGHSH, CDR2 LQKENI, per germline. There are 13 residues in the CDR3. V was pared by 8 bases and J by 0 bases, with 9 bases between.

The CDR3 DNA follows: TGCGCCAGCAGCCAACTAAGGACTAGCGGGGCGGACTACGAGCAGTACTTC. It codes for CASSQLRTSGADYEQYF. The rearrangement joins TRBV4-3 to TRBJ2-7; TRBD2 agrees at 12 bases. Germline-derived CDR1 and CDR2 are LGHNA and YSLEER. The CDR3 is made up of 17 amino acids. V was clipped by 2 bases and J by 3 bases; unmatched bases: 8.